A single sample gave rise to the 12 T cell receptor beta chains below, sequenced in a study of cytomegalovirus exposure and HLA in healthy donors. Using immunoSEQ multiplex PCR, the repertoire was profiled, and TCRdb retains in-frame clones only, with some absent. Of fewer than 250,000 clones in the sample, around 87% were seen once. The sample comprised PBMCs. The source is a man younger than 35 in good health and CMV-seronegative.

This clone was recorded a few times. The chain links TRBV11-1 to TRBJ1-1; 8 bases are shared with TRBD1. CDR1 and CDR2 from the germline V gene are SGHAT and FQDESV (reference sequence). The length of the CDR3 is 14 residues. The junction had 3 bases not matched to a gene; V was cut back by 5 bases and J by 1 base. The DNA of the CDR3 is TGTGCCAGCAGCCCCGGACAGGGGAACACTGAAGCTTTCTTT. Protein product: CASSPGQGNTEAFF. The whole variable domain, filled in from reference TRBV11-1 and TRBJ1-1, reads EAEVAQSPRYKITEKSQAVAFWCDPISGHATLYWYRQILGQGPELLVQFQDESVVDDSQLPKDRFSAERLKGVDSTLKIQPAELGDSAMYLCASSPGQGNTEAFFGQGTRLTVV.

This clone appeared once. J is TRBJ2-3 and V is TRBV7-9; 10 positions match TRBD2. After removal of 3 bases from V and 1 base from J, the junction contained 1 base not matched to a gene. Germline values: CDR1 SEHNR, CDR2 FQNEAQ (reference sequence). The CDR3 runs to 15 residues. CDR3 nucleotide sequence: TGTGCCAGCAGCTTCGGACTAGCGGGCACAGATACGCAGTATTTT. It specifies CASSFGLAGTDTQYF.

This clone was seen a handful of times. The V and J genes are TRBV11-2 and TRBJ1-6; possible D gene TRBD1, 6 bases. Trimming took 2 bases from V and 10 from J, leaving 9 bases between them. The CDR3 is 13 amino acids. The germline gives CDR1 SGHAT, CDR2 FQNNGV. The CDR3 sequence is CASSLQGWSPLHF. CDR3 nucleotides: TGTGCCAGCAGCTTACAGGGGTGGTCACCCCTCCACTTT.

The chain recombines TRBV30 with TRBJ2-1; 13 bases map to TRBD2. Germline CDR1 and CDR2: GTSNPN and SVGIG (reference sequence). This CDR3 has 20 residues. The ends lost 1 base at V and 0 bases at J; junction bases unmatched: 12. CDR3 sequence (DNA): TGTGCCTGGAGTGAGGGACTAGCGGGACCTTCAACGAGCTCCTACAATGAGCAGTTCTTC. Translated: CAWSEGLAGPSTSSYNEQFF.

The genes are TRBV27 and TRBJ1-5; possibly TRBD1 for D (5 bases). V was pared by 1 base and J by 6 bases, with 13 bases between. The V gene's germline CDR1 is MNHEY and CDR2 SMNVEV (reference sequence). CDR3 length equals 15 residues. The CDR3 DNA is TGTGCCAGCAGTTTATTGGGGGAGGCCCTTCAGCCCCAGCATTTT. This sequence encodes CASSLLGEALQPQHF.

The chain employs TRBV9 and TRBJ2-7, with 7 bases matching TRBD1. The CDR3 is 15 amino acids. V was pared by 4 bases and J by 2 bases, with 9 bases of the junction left unmatched. The germline CDR1 and CDR2 sequences are SGDLS and YYNGEE. For the CDR3, the DNA is TGTGCCAGCAGCCCTCTGGGACAGACGGCCTACGAGCAGTACTTC. Protein sequence: CASSPLGQTAYEQYF.

The rearrangement joins TRBV11-2 to TRBJ2-1; 8 nucleotides agree with TRBD2. With 2 bases clipped from V and 7 bases from J, the junction kept 4 bases outside the gene matches. CDR1 and CDR2 (germline): SGHAT, FQNNGV. The CDR3 loop spans 14 amino acids. CDR3 sequence reads: CASSLPGGENEQFF. CDR3 sequence (DNA): TGTGCCAGCAGCTTACCCGGGGGGGAGAATGAGCAGTTCTTC.

The rearrangement uses TRBV7-9 and TRBJ2-7, with 7 bases fitting TRBD2. Trimming took 6 bases from V and 4 from J; bases not matched to a gene: 9. CDR3 length: 14 amino acids. Germline loops: CDR1 SEHNR, CDR2 FQNEAQ (reference sequence). CDR3 coding DNA: TGTGCCAGCAGTCCTGGTGAGGGAGGGTACGAGCAGTACTTC. It encodes CASSPGEGGYEQYF.

J is TRBJ2-3 and V is TRBV6-1, with 9 bases fitting TRBD1. The CDR3 extends over 19 amino acids. Germline V gene data show CDR1 as MNHNS and CDR2 as SASEGT. V lost 4 bases to trimming and J lost 1 base; unmatched junction nucleotides: 15. The CDR3 nucleotides are TGTGCCAGCAGTGGACCCGGGACAGGGTACCAAAGGGGCACAGATACGCAGTATTTT. It is translated as CASSGPGTGYQRGTDTQYF.

This chain connects TRBV2 to TRBJ2-3; D ambiguous. Trimming stripped 1 base from V and 0 bases from J, with 11 bases between. CDR3 size: 16 residues. Germline CDR1 reads SNHLY; CDR2 reads FYNNEI. The CDR3 DNA is TGTGCCAGCAGTGAAGTAACGACTTTTAGCACAGATACGCAGTATTTT. It specifies CASSEVTTFSTDTQYF.

The chain carries TRBV28 and TRBJ2-7; TRBD2 might be the D (6 bases). The CDR3 sequence is 18 residues long. Germline V gene sequence: CDR1 MDHEN, CDR2 SYDVKM. V was cut by 2 bases and J by 2 bases, with 22 bases left in between. CDR3 in amino acids: CASSLRGRDGRLPYEQYF. The CDR3 DNA reads as TGTGCCAGCAGTTTAAGGGGAAGGGACGGGAGACTTCCCTACGAGCAGTACTTC.

V gene TRBV28 combines with J gene TRBJ1-2; 7 bases match TRBD1. Trimming at V came to 3 bases and at J to 8 bases, leaving 3 bases not matched to a gene. The V gene's germline CDR1 is MDHEN and CDR2 SYDVKM. The CDR3 runs 12 residues. CDR3 nucleotide sequence: TGTGCCAGCAGTTTGACAGGGCGAGGCTACACCTTC. This sequence encodes CASSLTGRGYTF.